This TCR beta chain was recorded in a study of chemoradiotherapy in HPV16-positive cancers. Using immunoSEQ multiplex PCR, the repertoire was profiled, and TCRdb retains in-frame clones only, with some absent. The data show some 3,500 clones, 75% to 85% seen once. Per germline, CDR1 SNHLY and CDR2 FYNNEI. The CDR3 is 16 residues long. Trimming removed 7 bases at V and 0 bases at J, with 17 bases between. The clonotype originates from a human donor with HPV-associated anogenital cancer. The input for sequencing was tumor tissue, taken from a patient who underwent chemoradiotherapy. The chain uses TRBV2 and TRBJ2-3; D may be TRBD2 (6 bases). CDR3 in amino acids: CASNPPGSGSTDTQYF. The CDR3 DNA reads as TGTGCCAGCAACCCCCCGGGAAGCGGGAGCACAGATACGCAGTATTTT.